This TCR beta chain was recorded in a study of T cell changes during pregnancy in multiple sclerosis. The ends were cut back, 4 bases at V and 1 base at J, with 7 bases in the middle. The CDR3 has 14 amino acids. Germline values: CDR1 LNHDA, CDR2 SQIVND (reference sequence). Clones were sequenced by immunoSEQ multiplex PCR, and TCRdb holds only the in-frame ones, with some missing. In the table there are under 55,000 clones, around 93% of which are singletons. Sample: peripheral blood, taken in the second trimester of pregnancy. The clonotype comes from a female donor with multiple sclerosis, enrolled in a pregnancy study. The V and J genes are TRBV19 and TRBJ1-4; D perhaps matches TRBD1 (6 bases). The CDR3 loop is CASSTTGTNEKLFF. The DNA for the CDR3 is TGTGCCAGTAGTACGACAGGAACTAATGAAAAACTGTTTTTT.